This T cell receptor beta chain was sequenced for a study of cytomegalovirus exposure and HLA in healthy donors. The PCR used 60 Vbeta and 13 Jbeta primers. Here immunoSEQ multiplex PCR was the method, and the copy in TCRdb shows in-frame clones only, minus some. The data contain fewer than 90,000 clones, about 80% of them singletons. J was trimmed by 0 bases and V by 6 bases; bases with no gene match: 9. Per the germline V gene, CDR1 is MDHEN and CDR2 is SYDVKM. CDR3 size: 16 residues. This TCR derives from a male donor in good health and CMV-seronegative. Material: PBMCs. The V gene is TRBV28, the J gene TRBJ2-5; 8 positions match TRBD1. The CDR3 nucleotides are TGTGCCAGCAGAGCCCAGACAGGGGCCTACCAAGAGACCCAGTACTTC. Its protein is CASRAQTGAYQETQYF.